This T cell receptor (beta chain) was recorded in a study of cytomegalovirus exposure and HLA in healthy donors. The CDR3 extends over 16 amino acids. The V gene's germline CDR1 is SGHAT and CDR2 FQNNGV. The V gene lost 8 bases and the J gene lost 3 bases, with 22 bases spanning the gap. The study ran its PCR with 60 Vbeta and 13 Jbeta primers. Using immunoSEQ multiplex PCR, the repertoire was profiled, and TCRdb retains in-frame clones only, with some absent. Altogether some 110,000 clones are present, 76% being singletons, with the ten largest covering approximately 2%. The rearrangement joins TRBV11-2 to TRBJ1-1; possible D gene TRBD1, 6 bases. The sequence was collected from a man aged 50 or older in good health and CMV-seronegative. Input material: PBMCs. The DNA of the CDR3 is TGTGCCAGCCAGGGGTGGGTTCTATATCGGTACACTGAAGCTTTCTTT. This codes for CASQGWVLYRYTEAFF.